A selection of T cell receptor beta chains follows, all from one sample in a study of shared clonotypes between healthy human individuals. The protocol was immunoSEQ multiplex PCR, while the TCRdb copy is restricted to in-frame clones and leaves out a portion. The sample records about 2,100,000 clones, 93% being singletons. Sequenced sample: naive CD8+ T cells from PBMCs. These receptors all come from a man between 18 and 35 years old in good health. Some clones in this sample may be carry-over from other donors' samples. The CDR3 runs from the conserved cysteine through the conserved F or W. The D gene is left open where the match is weak. Expanded clones get a size class; other rows say once, few or many, or leave the size out.

d_call,clone_size,v_call,j_call,cdr3_aa,cdr3_nt
NA,NA,TRBV28,TRBJ2-1,CASSLTLGEVYNEQFF,TGTGCCAGCAGTTTAACACTAGGGGAGGTCTACAATGAGCAGTTCTTC
NA,NA,TRBV6-6,TRBJ1-1,CASSYSADSTGTEAFF,TGTGCCAGCAGTTACTCGGCCGACTCTACGGGCACTGAAGCTTTCTTT
TRBD1,NA,TRBV7-2,TRBJ2-7,CASSLDWDRGSYEQYF,TGTGCCAGCAGCTTAGATTGGGACAGGGGGTCCTACGAGCAGTACTTC
NA,NA,TRBV30,TRBJ1-1,CAWSVLPGMNTEAFF,TGTGCCTGGAGTGTGTTACCGGGGATGAACACTGAAGCTTTCTTT
NA,NA,TRBV27,TRBJ2-7,CASSLLGGGPSYEQYF,TGTGCCAGCAGTTTACTGGGAGGAGGGCCCTCCTACGAGCAGTACTTC
NA,NA,TRBV7-9,TRBJ1-2,CASSFTITGRVGGYTF,TGTGCCAGCAGCTTTACCATCACGGGCAGGGTCGGGGGCTACACCTTC
TRBD1,NA,TRBV28,TRBJ2-2,CASRQGGNTGELFF,TGTGCCAGCCGACAGGGGGGGAACACCGGGGAGCTGTTTTTT
NA,NA,TRBV11-1,TRBJ2-5,CASSLVLGRETQYF,TGTGCCAGCAGCTTAGTTCTGGGGCGGGAGACCCAGTACTTC
NA,NA,TRBV28,TRBJ1-5,CASSPRTENQPQHF,TGTGCCAGCAGCCCTCGGACAGAAAATCAGCCCCAGCATTTT
NA,NA,TRBV7-9,TRBJ2-5,CASSLMGETGPQETQYF,TGTGCCAGCAGCTTAATGGGGGAAACAGGACCCCAAGAGACCCAGTACTTC
TRBD2,NA,TRBV30,TRBJ2-1,CAWSFSGSWISSYNEQFF,TGTGCCTGGAGTTTTAGCGGGAGTTGGATTTCTAGCTACAATGAGCAGTTCTTC
NA,NA,TRBV4-1,TRBJ1-5,CASSQDRYSNQPQHF,TGCGCCAGCAGCCAAGATAGGTATAGCAATCAGCCCCAGCATTTT
NA,NA,TRBV9,TRBJ2-2,CASSAGRFTGELFF,TGTGCCAGCAGCGCCGGAAGATTCACCGGGGAGCTGTTTTTT
TRBD2,NA,TRBV9,TRBJ2-1,CASSGNSGRMEGNEQFF,TGTGCCAGCAGCGGGAATAGCGGGAGGATGGAAGGCAATGAGCAGTTCTTC
TRBD1,NA,TRBV27,TRBJ2-5,CASSQLWGTGGQETQYF,TGTGCCAGCAGCCAACTATGGGGGACAGGGGGTCAAGAGACCCAGTACTTC
NA,NA,TRBV19,TRBJ1-5,CASSIVEQPQHF,TGTGCCAGTAGTATAGTGGAGCAGCCCCAGCATTTT
NA,NA,TRBV7-3,TRBJ2-3,CASSLSGGGDTQYF,TGTGCCAGCAGCTTATCGGGAGGGGGCGATACGCAGTATTTT
NA,NA,TRBV5-1,TRBJ1-6,CASSLGNRDSPLHF,TGCGCCAGCAGCTTGGGGAACCGGGATTCACCCCTCCACTTT
NA,NA,TRBV6-5,TRBJ1-1,CASSYLEGGTEAFF,TGTGCCAGCAGTTACTTAGAGGGGGGCACTGAAGCTTTCTTT
TRBD1,NA,TRBV6-5,TRBJ2-7,CASSYRDSSSYEQYF,TGTGCCAGCAGTTACCGGGACAGTAGCTCCTACGAGCAGTACTTC
TRBD2,NA,TRBV7-8,TRBJ2-5,CASSLPSGRGKETQYF,TGTGCCAGCAGCTTACCGAGCGGGAGGGGAAAGGAGACCCAGTACTTC
TRBD1,NA,TRBV7-9,TRBJ2-5,CASSLVQGAQETQYF,TGTGCCAGCAGCTTAGTACAGGGGGCCCAAGAGACCCAGTACTTC
TRBD1,NA,TRBV18,TRBJ2-5,CASSHPPGQGAPGDQETQYF,TGTGCCAGCTCACACCCTCCAGGACAGGGAGCTCCGGGGGACCAAGAGACCCAGTACTTC
TRBD1,NA,TRBV5-1,TRBJ1-1,CASSPTGDTEAFF,TGCGCCAGCAGCCCGACAGGGGATACTGAAGCTTTCTTT
NA,NA,TRBV4-1,TRBJ2-7,CASTPGMRAVPYEQYF,TGCGCCAGCACCCCGGGGATGAGGGCAGTACCCTACGAGCAGTACTTC
TRBD2,NA,TRBV4-3,TRBJ2-1,CASSQAGGPGEQFF,TGCGCCAGCAGCCAAGCGGGAGGGCCAGGTGAGCAGTTCTTC
NA,NA,TRBV4-1,TRBJ1-6,CASSQKGSNSPLHF,TGCGCCAGCAGCCAGAAGGGGTCCAATTCACCCCTCCACTTT
NA,NA,TRBV6-6,TRBJ1-2,CASSYRMEGNYGYTF,TGTGCCAGCAGTTACCGGATGGAAGGAAACTATGGCTACACCTTC
NA,NA,TRBV20-1,TRBJ1-2,CSASREGYTF,TGCAGTGCTAGTAGGGAAGGCTACACCTTC
NA,NA,TRBV9,TRBJ1-2,CASSLPTANNYGYTF,TGTGCCAGCAGCCTGCCGACGGCTAATAACTATGGCTACACCTTC
NA,NA,TRBV9,TRBJ2-6,CASSLRDLKSGANVLTF,TGTGCCAGCAGCCTACGGGATCTGAAGTCTGGGGCCAACGTCCTGACTTTC
TRBD2,NA,TRBV6-6,TRBJ2-7,CASGYTLAGAGYEQYF,TGTGCCAGCGGTTACACCCTAGCGGGAGCGGGCTACGAGCAGTACTTC
TRBD1,NA,TRBV23-1,TRBJ1-2,CASSPDRQGWGYTF,TGCGCCAGCAGTCCGGACAGGCAGGGTTGGGGCTACACCTTC
NA,NA,TRBV27,TRBJ2-7,CASRALYRSEQYF,TGTGCCAGCAGAGCCCTTTATCGAAGCGAGCAGTACTTC
NA,NA,TRBV19,TRBJ2-7,CASSIDLEEGSYEQYF,TGTGCCAGTAGTATAGATCTCGAGGAGGGGTCCTACGAGCAGTACTTC
NA,NA,TRBV28,TRBJ2-7,CASSLIGRRPYEQYF,TGTGCCAGCAGTTTGATTGGACGGAGGCCCTACGAGCAGTACTTC
TRBD2,NA,TRBV5-6,TRBJ2-5,CASSLAGVQETQYF,TGTGCCAGCAGCTTAGCGGGGGTCCAAGAGACCCAGTACTTC
TRBD1,once,TRBV7-9,TRBJ2-1,CASSPRTGDDEQFF,TGTGCCAGCAGCCCGAGGACAGGGGACGATGAGCAGTTCTTC
TRBD2,NA,TRBV19,TRBJ2-7,CASRSPTSEAREQYF,TGTGCCAGTAGGTCCCCGACTAGCGAGGCTCGGGAGCAGTACTTC
NA,NA,TRBV7-3,TRBJ1-1,CASSLNLEGKNTEAFF,TGTGCCAGCAGCTTAAATCTTGAGGGGAAGAACACTGAAGCTTTCTTT